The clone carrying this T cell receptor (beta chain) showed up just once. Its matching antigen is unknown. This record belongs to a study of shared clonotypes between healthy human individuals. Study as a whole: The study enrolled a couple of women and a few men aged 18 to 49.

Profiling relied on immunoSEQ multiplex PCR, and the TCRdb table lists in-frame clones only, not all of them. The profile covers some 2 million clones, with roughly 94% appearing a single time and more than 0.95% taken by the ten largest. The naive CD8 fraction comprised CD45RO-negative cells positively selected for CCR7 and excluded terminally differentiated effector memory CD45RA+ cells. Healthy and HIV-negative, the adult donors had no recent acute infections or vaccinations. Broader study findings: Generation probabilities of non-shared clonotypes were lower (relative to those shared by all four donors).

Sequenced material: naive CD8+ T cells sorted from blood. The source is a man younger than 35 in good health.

The CDR3 region is CASVGADYGYTF. In nucleotides, the CDR3 is TGTGCCAGCGTGGGGGCGGACTATGGCTACACCTTC. The gene calls are TRBV6-5 and TRBJ1-2; D possibly corresponds to TRBD1 (6 bases). This CDR3 has 12 amino acids. The V and J ends lost 8 bases and 3 bases respectively, with 10 bases between them. CDR1 MNHEY and CDR2 SVGAGI come from the germline V gene.